The T cell receptor (beta chain) under discussion was sequenced for a study of T cell repertoires in cytomegalovirus infection. Points from the study as a whole: Summed frequency of public TCR beta families distinguished CMV carriers with the relevant HLA.

Per germline, CDR1 SGHTA and CDR2 FQGNSA. Trimming took 1 base from V and 8 from J; bases not matched to a gene: 6. The CDR3 has 14 amino acids. One entry per CDR3 protein results from TCRdb running MiXCR on the reads. This table holds some 100,000 distinct CDR3 sequences, about 25% found once. This clonotype was recorded at least ten times. What it binds is not known. The J gene is TRBJ1-2, the V gene TRBV7-2; 8 nucleotides match TRBD1. The clonotype comes from a human donor in good health (CMV status not recorded). Some clones in this sample may be carry-over from other donors' samples. Sequenced input: CD8+ T cells from PBMCs. CDR3 region: CASSLETGDWGYTF. CDR3 sequence (DNA): TGTGCCAGCAGCTTAGAGACAGGGGATTGGGGCTACACCTTC.